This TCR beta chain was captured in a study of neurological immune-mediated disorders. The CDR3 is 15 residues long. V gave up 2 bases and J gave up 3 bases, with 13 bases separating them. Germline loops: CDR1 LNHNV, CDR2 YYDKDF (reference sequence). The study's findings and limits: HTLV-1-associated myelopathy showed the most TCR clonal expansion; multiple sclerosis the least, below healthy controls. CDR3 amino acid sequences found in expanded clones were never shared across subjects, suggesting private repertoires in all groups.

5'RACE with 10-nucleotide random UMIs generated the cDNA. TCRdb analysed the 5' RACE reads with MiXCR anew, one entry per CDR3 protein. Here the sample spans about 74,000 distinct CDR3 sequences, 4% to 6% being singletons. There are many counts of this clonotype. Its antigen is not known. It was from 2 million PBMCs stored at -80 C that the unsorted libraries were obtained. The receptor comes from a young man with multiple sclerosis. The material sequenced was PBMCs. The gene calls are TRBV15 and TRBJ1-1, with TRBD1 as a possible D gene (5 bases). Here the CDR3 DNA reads TGTGCCACCAGCAGAACTCCCAGAGGGGACACTGAAGCTTTCTTT. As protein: CATSRTPRGDTEAFF.